A selection of T cell receptor beta chains follows, all from one sample in a study of technical replicates of blood from a handful of donors. TCRdb's copy holds only in-frame clones and misses some; the assay was immunoSEQ multiplex PCR. The sample holds 70,000 to 95,000 clones, about 94% seen once. The sequencing input was T cells isolated from PBMCs. The source of these receptors is a human donor in good health. Both conserved end residues are part of each CDR3. A D gene is named only where the DNA matches it firmly. Clone size is stated in some rows and not others, as once, few, many or a class when expanded.

V,D,J,size,DNA,CDR3
TRBV5-1,-,TRBJ1-4,-,TGCGCCAGCAGCTTGGTGGTGGGCGCTGGTAATGAAAAACTGTTTTTT,CASSLVVGAGNEKLFF
TRBV27,-,TRBJ2-7,-,TGTGCCACCAAAAGGCCAGGGGCAAATCTTTACGAGCAGTACTTC,CATKRPGANLYEQYF
TRBV20-1,-,TRBJ2-5,-,TGCAGTGCCGACAAACCAGAGACCCAGTACTTC,CSADKPETQYF
TRBV9,TRBD2,TRBJ2-3,-,TGTGCCAGCAGCGACCCCTTGCTAGCGGGAGGGTCCCCCACAGATACGCAGTATTTT,CASSDPLLAGGSPTDTQYF
TRBV7-9,TRBD1,TRBJ1-1,-,TGTGCCAGCAGCTTGGATCCGGGACAGGGGAACACTGAAGCTTTCTTT,CASSLDPGQGNTEAFF
TRBV6-4,-,TRBJ1-6,-,TGTGCCAGCAGGAGACAGGAAGGGAATTCACCCCTCCACTTT,CASRRQEGNSPLHF
TRBV11-2,-,TRBJ2-5,-,TGTGCCAGCAGCCGAGAACCGGGAGAGGAGACCCAGTACTTC,CASSREPGEETQYF
TRBV6-5,TRBD1,TRBJ2-7,-,TGTGCCAGCAGTTCCCCTGGACAGGGGCTTTCCTACGAGCAGTACTTC,CASSSPGQGLSYEQYF
TRBV7-6,-,TRBJ2-3,-,TGTGCCAGCAGCTTAGCAGGGGAAACAGATACGCAGTATTTT,CASSLAGETDTQYF
TRBV28,-,TRBJ1-2,-,TGTGCCAGCAGCCTAGGGAGCCCGTATGGCTACACCTTC,CASSLGSPYGYTF
TRBV7-2,-,TRBJ1-1,-,TGTGCCAGCAACCACGATGAACAAGAAGCTTTCTTT,CASNHDEQEAFF
TRBV4-1,-,TRBJ2-7,-,TGCGCCAGCAGCCAAGATCCGGGAAACTACGAGCAGTACTTC,CASSQDPGNYEQYF
TRBV6-6,-,TRBJ2-7,once,TGTGCCAGCACGTCCGGCAGGGCGCACGAGCAGTACTTC,CASTSGRAHEQYF
TRBV5-1,TRBD1,TRBJ2-6,once,TGCGCCAGCAGCTTGGATCCAGGGGGCTCTGGCTTTGGGGCCAACGTCCTGACTTTC,CASSLDPGGSGFGANVLTF
TRBV7-9,TRBD1,TRBJ2-6,-,TGTGCCAGCAGCTTAGCGGGACAGGGGGTGAGGGGGGCCAACGTCCTGACTTTC,CASSLAGQGVRGANVLTF
TRBV7-3,-,TRBJ1-2,-,TGTGCCAGCGCGAGCTTGTGGGGCGATGGCTACACCTTC,CASASLWGDGYTF
TRBV29-1,-,TRBJ1-1,once,TGCAGCGTTGCCGGTTTCGGGAACACTGAAGCTTTCTTT,CSVAGFGNTEAFF
TRBV6-5,TRBD1,TRBJ2-7,-,TGTGCCAGCAGTTACGTCGGGGACAGGGGGATCTACGAGCAGTACTTC,CASSYVGDRGIYEQYF
TRBV7-6,TRBD2,TRBJ2-7,once,TGTGCCAGCAGCTCCTCCAGCGGGAGGTTCCTCGAGCAGTACTTC,CASSSSSGRFLEQYF
TRBV4-1,TRBD1,TRBJ2-7,-,TGCGCCAGCAGCCAACAGGACAGGGGAGTGGACGAGCAGTACTTC,CASSQQDRGVDEQYF